This entry is about one TCR beta chain. This sample is part of a study of Ad26.COV2.S vaccination and SARS-CoV-2 variants. Regarding treatment: some 19 received Ad26.COV2.S at low or high dose, single or two shots; roughly 5 received placebo; per-sample allocation not given. Collection of samples fell on day 63 after the first vaccine or placebo injection. The donor's status was that of an adult aged 18-55 years in Boston. Between the trimmed V and J ends, which lost 3 bases and 4 bases, there was a span of 7 bases. Looked up from germline, CDR1 is KGHSH and CDR2 is LQKENI. The CDR3 totals 13 residues. The method was immunoSEQ multiplex PCR; TCRdb's version includes in-frame clones alone and lacks a portion of them. The repertoire holds roughly 410,000 clones, with about four fifths as singletons.

The sample was peripheral blood, taken in a trial of Ad26.COV2.S vaccine versus placebo. This sequence was found in a person aged 18 to 65 who received the Ad26.COV2.S COVID-19 vaccine or a placebo. This chain joins TRBV18 and TRBJ1-5; D gene unclear. CDR3 nucleotide sequence: TGTGCCAGCTCACCCTCAGGAAATCAGCCCCAGCATTTT. Amino acid sequence: CASSPSGNQPQHF.